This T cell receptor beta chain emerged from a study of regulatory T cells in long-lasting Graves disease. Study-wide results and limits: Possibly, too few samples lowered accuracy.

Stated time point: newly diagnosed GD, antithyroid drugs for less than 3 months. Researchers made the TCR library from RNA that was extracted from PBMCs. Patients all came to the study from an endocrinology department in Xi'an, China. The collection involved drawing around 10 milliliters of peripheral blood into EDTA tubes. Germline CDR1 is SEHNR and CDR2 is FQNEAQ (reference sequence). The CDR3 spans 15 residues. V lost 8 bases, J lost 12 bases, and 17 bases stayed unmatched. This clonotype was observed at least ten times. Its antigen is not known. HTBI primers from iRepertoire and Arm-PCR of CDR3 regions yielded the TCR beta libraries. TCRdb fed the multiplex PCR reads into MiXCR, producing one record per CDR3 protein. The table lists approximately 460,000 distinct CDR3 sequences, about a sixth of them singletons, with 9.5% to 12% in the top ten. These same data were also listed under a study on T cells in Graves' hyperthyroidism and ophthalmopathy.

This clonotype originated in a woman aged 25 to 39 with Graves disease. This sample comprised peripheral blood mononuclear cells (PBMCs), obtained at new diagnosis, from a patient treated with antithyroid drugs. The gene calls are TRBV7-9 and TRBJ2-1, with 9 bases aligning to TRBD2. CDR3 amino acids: CASGSLGGRAMRQFF. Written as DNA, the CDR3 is TGTGCCAGCGGATCTCTGGGCGGGAGGGCAATGAGGCAGTTCTTC.